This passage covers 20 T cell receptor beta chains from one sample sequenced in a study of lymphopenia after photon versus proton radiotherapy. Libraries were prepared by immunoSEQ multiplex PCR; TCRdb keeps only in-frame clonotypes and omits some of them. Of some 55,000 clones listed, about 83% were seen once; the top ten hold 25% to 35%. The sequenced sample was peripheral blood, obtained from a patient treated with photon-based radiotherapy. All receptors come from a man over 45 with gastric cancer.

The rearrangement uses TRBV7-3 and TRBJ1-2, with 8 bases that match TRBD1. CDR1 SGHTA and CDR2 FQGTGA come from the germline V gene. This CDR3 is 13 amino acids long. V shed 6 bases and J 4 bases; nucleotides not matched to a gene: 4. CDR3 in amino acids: CASSLGTGYGYTF. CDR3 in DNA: TGTGCCAGCAGTTTGGGGACAGGCTATGGCTACACCTTC.

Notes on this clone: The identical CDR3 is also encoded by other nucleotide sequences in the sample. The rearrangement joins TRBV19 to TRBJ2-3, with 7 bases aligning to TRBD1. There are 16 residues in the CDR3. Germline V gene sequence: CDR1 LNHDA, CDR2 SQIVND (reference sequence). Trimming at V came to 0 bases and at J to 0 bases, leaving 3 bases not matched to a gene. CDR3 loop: CASSIEGQLSTDTQYF. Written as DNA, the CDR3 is TGTGCCAGTAGTATAGAGGGACAGCTTAGCACAGATACGCAGTATTTT.

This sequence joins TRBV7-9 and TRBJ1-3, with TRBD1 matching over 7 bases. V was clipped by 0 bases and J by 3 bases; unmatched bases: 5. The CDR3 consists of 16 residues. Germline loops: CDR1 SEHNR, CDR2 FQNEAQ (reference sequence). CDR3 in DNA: TGTGCCAGCAGCTTAGCGGGCACAGGGGATGGAAACACCATATATTTT. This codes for CASSLAGTGDGNTIYF.

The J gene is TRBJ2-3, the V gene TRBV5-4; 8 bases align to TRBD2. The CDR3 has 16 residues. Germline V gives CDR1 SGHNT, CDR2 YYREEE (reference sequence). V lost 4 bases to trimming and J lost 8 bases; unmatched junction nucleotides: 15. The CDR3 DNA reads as TGTGCCAGCAGCCCCGGACGAGGAGACCTAGCGGGTACGCAGTATTTT. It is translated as CASSPGRGDLAGTQYF.

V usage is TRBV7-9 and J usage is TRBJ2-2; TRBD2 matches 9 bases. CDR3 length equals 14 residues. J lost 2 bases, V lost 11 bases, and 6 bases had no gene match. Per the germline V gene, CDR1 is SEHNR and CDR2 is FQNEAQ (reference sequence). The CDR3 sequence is CAAGGWLNTGELFF. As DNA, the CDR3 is TGTGCCGCGGGGGGGTGGCTCAACACCGGGGAGCTGTTTTTT.

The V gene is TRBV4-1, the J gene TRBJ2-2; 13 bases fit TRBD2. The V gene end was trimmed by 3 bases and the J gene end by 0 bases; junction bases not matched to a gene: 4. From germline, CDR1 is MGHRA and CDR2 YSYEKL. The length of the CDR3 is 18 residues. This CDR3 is CASSHLLAGGPNTGELFF. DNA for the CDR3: TGCGCCAGCAGCCACCTACTAGCGGGAGGGCCGAACACCGGGGAGCTGTTTTTT.

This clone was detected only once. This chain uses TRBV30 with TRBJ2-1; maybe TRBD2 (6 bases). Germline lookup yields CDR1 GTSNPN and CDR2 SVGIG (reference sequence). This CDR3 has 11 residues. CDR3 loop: CASGAWNEQFF. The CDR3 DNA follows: TGTGCATCGGGAGCCTGGAATGAGCAGTTCTTC.

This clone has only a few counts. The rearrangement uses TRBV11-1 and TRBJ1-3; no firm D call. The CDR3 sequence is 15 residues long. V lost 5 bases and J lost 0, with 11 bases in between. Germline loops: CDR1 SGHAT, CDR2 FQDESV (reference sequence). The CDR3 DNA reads TGTGCCAGCAGCCTAAACGGATACTCTGGAAACACCATATATTTT. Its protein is CASSLNGYSGNTIYF.

CDR3 in amino acids: CASSLGGYSASVNEQYF. DNA of the CDR3: TGCGCCAGCAGCTTGGGGGGATATTCGGCCTCGGTCAACGAGCAGTACTTC. The V gene is TRBV5-1, the J gene TRBJ2-5, with D uncertain. The DNA end lines up better with TRBJ2-7; the J call may be wrong. This CDR3 spans 17 amino acids. CDR1 is SGHRS and CDR2 is YFSETQ in the germline V gene.

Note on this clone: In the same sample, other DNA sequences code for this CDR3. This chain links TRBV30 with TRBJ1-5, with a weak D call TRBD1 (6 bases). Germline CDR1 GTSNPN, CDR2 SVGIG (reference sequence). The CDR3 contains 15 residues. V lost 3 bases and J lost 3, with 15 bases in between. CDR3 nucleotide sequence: TGTGCCTGGAGCCGAACAGGGACCCACAATCAGCCCCAGCATTTT. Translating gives CAWSRTGTHNQPQHF.

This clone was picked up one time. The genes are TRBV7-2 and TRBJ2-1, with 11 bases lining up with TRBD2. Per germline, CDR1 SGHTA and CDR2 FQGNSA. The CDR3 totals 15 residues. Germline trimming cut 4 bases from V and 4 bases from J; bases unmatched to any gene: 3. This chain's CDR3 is CASSSLAGGYNEQFF. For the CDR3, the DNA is TGTGCCAGCAGCTCCCTAGCGGGAGGATACAATGAGCAGTTCTTC.

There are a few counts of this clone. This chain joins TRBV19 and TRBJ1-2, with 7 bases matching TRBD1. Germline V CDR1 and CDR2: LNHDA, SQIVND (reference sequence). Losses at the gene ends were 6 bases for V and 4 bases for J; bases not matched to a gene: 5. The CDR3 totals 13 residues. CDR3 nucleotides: TGTGCCAGTAGAGGACAGGCCTTCTATGGCTACACCTTC. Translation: CASRGQAFYGYTF.

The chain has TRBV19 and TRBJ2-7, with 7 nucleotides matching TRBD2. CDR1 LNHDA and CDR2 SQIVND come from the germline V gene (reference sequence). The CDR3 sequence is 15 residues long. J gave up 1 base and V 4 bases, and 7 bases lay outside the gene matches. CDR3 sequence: CASSRGEGGSYEQYF. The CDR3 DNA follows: TGTGCCAGTAGTAGGGGGGAGGGAGGTTCCTACGAGCAGTACTTC.

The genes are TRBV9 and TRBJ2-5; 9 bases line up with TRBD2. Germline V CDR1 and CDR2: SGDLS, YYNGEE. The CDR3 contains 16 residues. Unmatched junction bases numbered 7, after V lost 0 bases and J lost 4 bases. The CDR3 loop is CASSVAPQTSGETQYF. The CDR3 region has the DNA TGTGCCAGCAGCGTAGCCCCACAGACTAGCGGAGAGACCCAGTACTTC.

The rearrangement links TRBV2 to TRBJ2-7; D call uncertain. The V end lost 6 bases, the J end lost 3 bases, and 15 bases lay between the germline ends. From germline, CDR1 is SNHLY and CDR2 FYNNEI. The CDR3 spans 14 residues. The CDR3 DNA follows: TGTGCCAGCAGAGACACCAATTTGGGCTACGAGCAGTACTTC. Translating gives CASRDTNLGYEQYF.

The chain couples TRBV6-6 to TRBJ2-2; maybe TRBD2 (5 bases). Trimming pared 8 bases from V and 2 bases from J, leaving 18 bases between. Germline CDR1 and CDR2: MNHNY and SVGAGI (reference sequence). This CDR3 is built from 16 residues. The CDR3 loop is CASGSEVARNTGELFF. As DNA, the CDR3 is TGTGCCAGCGGTTCGGAGGTGGCCCGAAACACCGGGGAGCTGTTTTTT.

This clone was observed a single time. The CDR3, as DNA: TGTGCCAGTAGTATCGATTATATCACTAGCGGAGAACAAGAGACCCAGTACTTC. Translating it yields CASSIDYITSGEQETQYF. The chain carries TRBV19 and TRBJ2-5; 8 bases agree with TRBD2. Looked up from germline, CDR1 is LNHDA and CDR2 is SQIVND (reference sequence). This CDR3 is built from 18 residues. V shed 3 bases and J 2 bases; nucleotides not matched to a gene: 14.

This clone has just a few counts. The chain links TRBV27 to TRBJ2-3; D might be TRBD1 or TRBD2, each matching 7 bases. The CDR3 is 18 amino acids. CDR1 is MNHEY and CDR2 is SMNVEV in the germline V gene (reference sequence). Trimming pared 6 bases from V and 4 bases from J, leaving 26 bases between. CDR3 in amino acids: CASSRGRLDREGPDTQYF. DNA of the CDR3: TGTGCCAGCAGCCGAGGCCGACTCGACAGGGAGGGTCCAGATACGCAGTATTTT.

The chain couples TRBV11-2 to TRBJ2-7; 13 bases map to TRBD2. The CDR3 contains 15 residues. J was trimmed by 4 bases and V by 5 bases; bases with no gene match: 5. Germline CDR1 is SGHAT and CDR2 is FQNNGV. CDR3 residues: CASSALAGGRYEQYF. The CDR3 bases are TGTGCCAGCAGCGCACTAGCGGGAGGGCGATACGAGCAGTACTTC.

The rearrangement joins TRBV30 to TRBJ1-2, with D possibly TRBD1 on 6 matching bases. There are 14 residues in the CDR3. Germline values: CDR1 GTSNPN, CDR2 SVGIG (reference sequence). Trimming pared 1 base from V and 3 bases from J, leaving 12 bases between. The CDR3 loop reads CAWSGTVNYYGYTF. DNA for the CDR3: TGTGCCTGGAGTGGGACAGTAAACTACTATGGCTACACCTTC.